This entry lists 16 T cell receptor beta chains sequenced from one sample in a study of blood T cells in healthy people across ages. Combining a sample-barcoded 5' primer with a J-beta primer mix, a second PCR ran for roughly 6 to 11 cycles. Using its own MiXCR run on the 5' RACE reads, TCRdb lists one record per CDR3 protein. The sample yields about 1.1 million distinct CDR3 sequences, more than 30% seen once. Material for sequencing was blood. These receptors all stem from a man aged 18 to 29 in good health.

This clonotype was recorded at least ten times. In nucleotides, the CDR3 is TGTGCCAGCAGCTCCGTAGATACGCAGTATTTT. Translated: CASSSVDTQYF. The genes are TRBV7-2 and TRBJ2-3; D not resolved. Trimming removed 4 bases at V and 5 bases at J, with 4 bases between. CDR3 length: 11 residues. Looked up from germline, CDR1 is SGHTA and CDR2 is FQGNSA.

The chain has TRBV29-1 and TRBJ2-6; D possibly matches TRBD1 or TRBD2 (5 bases each). Between the trimmed V and J ends, which lost 6 bases and 0 bases, there was a span of 15 bases. Germline CDR1 reads SQVTM; CDR2 reads ANQGSEA. The length of the CDR3 is 16 residues. DNA of the CDR3: TGCAGCGTGGGGGACCTTTCCCTCTCTGGGGCCAACGTCCTGACTTTC. This sequence encodes CSVGDLSLSGANVLTF.

The chain couples TRBV6-5 to TRBJ2-5; TRBD2 aligns across 7 bases. CDR3 length: 13 residues. The V and J ends lost 6 bases and 11 bases, in that order; junction bases with no gene match: 12. Per germline, CDR1 MNHEY and CDR2 SVGAGI. The CDR3 is CASSMPGGNEQYF. The CDR3 coding sequence is TGTGCCAGCAGCATGCCGGGGGGTAATGAGCAGTACTTC.

This chain uses TRBV27 with TRBJ2-1, with 7 bases identical to TRBD1. The V segment lost 2 bases and the J segment 5 bases; nucleotides outside the gene matches: 6. The CDR3 extends over 15 amino acids. Germline assignment: CDR1 MNHEY and CDR2 SMNVEV (reference sequence). CDR3 residues: CASSLHRGMDNEQFF. The CDR3 DNA follows: TGTGCCAGCAGTTTACACAGGGGCATGGACAATGAGCAGTTCTTC.

This clonotype has only a few counts. The chain has TRBV7-6 and TRBJ2-2, with 7 bases identical to TRBD2. Germline CDR1 is SGHVS and CDR2 is FNYEAQ. The CDR3 covers 16 residues. Trimming at V came to 3 bases and at J to 4 bases, leaving 8 bases not matched to a gene. CDR3 DNA: TGTGCCAGCAGCTTTTCTGCGGGGGATCCCACCGGGGAGCTGTTTTTT. This sequence encodes CASSFSAGDPTGELFF.

In its sample, this clonotype was seen many times. This chain joins TRBV12-3 or TRBV12-4 and TRBJ1-1; D is undetermined. The CDR3 length is 11 residues. The V gene lost 3 bases and the J gene lost 2 bases, with 1 base spanning the gap. For the CDR3, the DNA is TGTGCCAGCAGTTTCAACACTGAAGCTTTCTTT. This translates into CASSFNTEAFF.

Notes on this clonotype: The junction does not match germline at one end; this may be a read error. The V call is TRBV12-3 or TRBV12-4, the J call TRBJ2-3; TRBD1 is a possible D gene (6 bases). This CDR3 region has 14 residues. CDR3 loop: CASSPNRASDAQYF. CDR3 bases: TGTGCCAGCAGTCCTAACAGGGCGTCAGATGCGCAGTATTTT.

The chain links TRBV20-1 to TRBJ1-1, with D possibly TRBD1 on 6 matching bases. V dropped 6 bases and J dropped 1 base, with 15 bases sitting between them. In germline, CDR1 is DFQATT, CDR2 SNEGSKA (reference sequence). There are 14 residues in the CDR3. The CDR3: CSALQGSGNTEAFF. The CDR3 coding sequence is TGCAGTGCCTTACAGGGTTCGGGGAACACTGAAGCTTTCTTT.

The chain combines TRBV12-3 or TRBV12-4 with TRBJ2-5; weak D call: TRBD2 (5 bases). The V end was cut by 10 bases, the J end by 11 bases, with 23 bases between. The CDR3 spans 13 residues. This CDR3 reads CATCTGVKNEQYF. In DNA, the CDR3 is TGTGCCACGTGCACCGGGGTGAAGAATGAGCAGTACTTC.

This clonotype was counted a few times. V gene TRBV7-2 combines with J gene TRBJ2-3; 11 nucleotides align to TRBD2. The CDR3 covers 17 residues. The germline gives CDR1 SGHTA, CDR2 FQGNSA. The trim removed 2 bases at V and 6 bases at J, leaving 10 bases unmatched. CDR3 loop: CASSLLPSGGTGDTQYF. CDR3 coding DNA: TGTGCCAGCAGCTTATTGCCTAGCGGGGGGACAGGGGATACGCAGTATTTT.

This chain's CDR3 is CSVEQGARNTEAFF. DNA of the CDR3: TGCAGCGTTGAACAGGGGGCCAGGAACACTGAAGCTTTCTTT. V is TRBV29-1 and J is TRBJ1-1; 8 nucleotides match TRBD1. Germline values: CDR1 SQVTM, CDR2 ANQGSEA. The CDR3 runs to 14 residues. Unmatched junction bases numbered 3, after V lost 2 bases and J lost 1 base.

A remark on this clonotype: A much larger clone sits a single nucleotide away, making a read error possible. CDR3 DNA: TGCGCCAGCGGCTCTCCCTATGGTGAGCAGTTCTTC. Translating gives CASGSPYGEQFF. The chain links TRBV5-1 to TRBJ2-1; no definite D call. Trimming removed 7 bases from V and 9 bases from J, with 14 bases in between. The CDR3 consists of 12 residues. Germline V gives CDR1 SGHRS, CDR2 YFSETQ.

The chain joins TRBV4-3 to TRBJ1-4, with D possibly TRBD1 on 5 matching bases. V lost 0 bases to trimming and J lost 6 bases, with 14 bases between them. Germline lookup yields CDR1 LGHNA and CDR2 YSLEER. The CDR3 runs to 16 residues. This CDR3 is CASSQDLAGEDEKLFF. As DNA, the CDR3 is TGCGCCAGCAGCCAAGACCTGGCGGGGGAGGATGAAAAACTGTTTTTT.

V gene TRBV20-1 combines with J gene TRBJ1-4, with TRBD1 as a possible D gene (6 bases). V lost 1 base, J lost 4 bases, and 16 bases lay in between. The CDR3 is made up of 16 amino acids. Per the germline V gene, CDR1 is DFQATT and CDR2 is SNEGSKA (reference sequence). Here the CDR3 DNA reads TGCAGTGCTAGAGTAGATTGGACAGCGATTAATGAAAAACTGTTTTTT. Its translation: CSARVDWTAINEKLFF.

The rearrangement joins TRBV10-3 to TRBJ2-3, with D perhaps TRBD1 or TRBD2 (5 bases each). Looked up from germline, CDR1 is ENHRY and CDR2 is SYGVKD. The CDR3 runs 15 residues. V was trimmed by 0 bases and J by 0 bases, leaving 7 bases between them. CDR3 protein: CAISESRDSTDTQYF. The CDR3 DNA reads as TGTGCCATCAGTGAGTCGAGGGACAGCACAGATACGCAGTATTTT.

To note about this clonotype: Sequence at one end of the junction differs from germline and may be a read error. The chain uses TRBV20-1 and TRBJ1-5; 9 nucleotides line up with TRBD1. The CDR3 runs 14 residues. Germline CDR1 reads DFQATT; CDR2 reads SNEGSKA (reference sequence). The CDR3 bases are TGCAGTGCTTTTAACAGGGGGCACAATCAGCCCCGGCATTTT. Its translation is CSAFNRGHNQPRHF.